This passage covers 9 T cell receptor beta chains from one sample sequenced in a study of blood T cell repertoires in COVID-19. Assay: immunoSEQ multiplex PCR; the TCRdb copy retains only in-frame clones and omits some. The sample contains fewer than 250,000 clones, 75% to 85% of which appear only once. The sequencing sample was made of peripheral blood. The origin of the receptors is a human donor in a cohort sampled during active COVID-19.

As to this clone: In this CDR3 the conserved last residue, phenylalanine or tryptophan, is missing, so a read error is likely. It is unclear where the CDR3 begins or ends on the DNA, so no DNA is shown, and the CDR3 is as TCRdb lists it. This sequence joins TRBV3-1 (or the pseudogene TRBV3-2) and TRBJ1-1; TRBD1 is taken as the D call from the table, unchecked against the DNA. Germline CDR1 is LGHDT and CDR2 is YNNKEL (reference sequence). From its first to its last residue, the CDR3 has 15 amino acids. CDR3 in amino acids: CASSQDSWDSPKRFL.

This chain joins TRBV4-1 and TRBJ2-2; D remains ambiguous. Germline loops: CDR1 MGHRA, CDR2 YSYEKL. V gave up 1 base and J gave up 2 bases, with 11 bases separating them. This CDR3 contains 16 residues. The CDR3 here is CASSQALLLNTGELFF. CDR3 nucleotides: TGCGCCAGCAGCCAAGCCTTACTGCTAAACACCGGGGAGCTGTTTTTT.

There are a few counts of this clone. CDR3: CASSLTYDSPLHF. In DNA form, the CDR3 reads TGTGCCAGCAGCTTAACATACGATTCACCCCTCCACTTT. The chain employs TRBV7-2 and TRBJ1-6; D is uncertain. The V end was cut by 2 bases, the J end by 8 bases, with 7 bases between. The CDR3 has 13 amino acids. Germline CDR1 is SGHTA and CDR2 is FQGNSA.

Only a few counts were recorded for this clone. This rearrangement joins TRBV5-5 to TRBJ1-2, with 9 bases aligning to TRBD1. Germline CDR1 and CDR2: SGHKS and YYEKEE (reference sequence). CDR3 length equals 15 residues. Trimming took 3 bases from V and 9 from J; bases not matched to a gene: 12. CDR3 sequence (DNA): TGTGCCAGCAGCTACTCCGTCGACAGGGGGGTAAGCTACACCTTC. It translates to CASSYSVDRGVSYTF.

The V and J genes are TRBV12-3 or TRBV12-4 and TRBJ1-2, with 8 bases aligning to TRBD1. The CDR3 length is 13 residues. V was pared by 7 bases and J by 10 bases, with 11 bases of the junction left unmatched. The CDR3 spells CASTLTGAQIYTF. The CDR3 DNA is TGTGCCAGCACCCTGACAGGGGCGCAGATCTACACCTTC.

The chain joins TRBV9 to TRBJ2-5; TRBD2 matches at 10 bases. From germline, CDR1 is SGDLS and CDR2 YYNGEE. The V segment lost 0 bases and the J segment 0 bases; nucleotides outside the gene matches: 2. The length of the CDR3 is 16 residues. The CDR3 is CASSVDSGGYQETQYF. The CDR3 DNA sequence: TGTGCCAGCAGCGTAGATAGCGGGGGGTACCAAGAGACCCAGTACTTC.

The rearrangement links TRBV25-1 to TRBJ1-2; 7 positions agree with TRBD1. Germline V lookup: CDR1 MGHDK, CDR2 SYGVNS. This CDR3 has 16 amino acids. With V trimmed by 3 bases and J by 6 bases, 13 bases remained unmatched. CDR3 nucleotide sequence: TGTGCCAGCAGTGACCGGAGGACAGGAGTCATGGATGGCTACACCTTC. It encodes CASSDRRTGVMDGYTF.

V and J are TRBV14 and TRBJ2-7; 11 nucleotides align to TRBD1. V lost 5 bases, J lost 3 bases, and 3 bases stayed unmatched. Germline assignment: CDR1 SGHDN and CDR2 FVKESK. This CDR3 comprises 14 residues. CDR3 nucleotides: TGTGCCAGCAGCACCGGGACAGGGGGCTACGAGCAGTACTTC. It is translated as CASSTGTGGYEQYF.

This rearrangement joins TRBV19 to TRBJ1-5; no clear D. The CDR3 runs to 13 residues. V was cut by 5 bases and J by 11 bases, with 16 bases left in between. Germline V gene lookup returns CDR1 LNHDA and CDR2 SQIVND (reference sequence). In DNA form, the CDR3 reads TGTGCCAGTAGTCCCGCCCGACAAGCAGCCCAGCATTTT. Translation gives CASSPARQAAQHF.